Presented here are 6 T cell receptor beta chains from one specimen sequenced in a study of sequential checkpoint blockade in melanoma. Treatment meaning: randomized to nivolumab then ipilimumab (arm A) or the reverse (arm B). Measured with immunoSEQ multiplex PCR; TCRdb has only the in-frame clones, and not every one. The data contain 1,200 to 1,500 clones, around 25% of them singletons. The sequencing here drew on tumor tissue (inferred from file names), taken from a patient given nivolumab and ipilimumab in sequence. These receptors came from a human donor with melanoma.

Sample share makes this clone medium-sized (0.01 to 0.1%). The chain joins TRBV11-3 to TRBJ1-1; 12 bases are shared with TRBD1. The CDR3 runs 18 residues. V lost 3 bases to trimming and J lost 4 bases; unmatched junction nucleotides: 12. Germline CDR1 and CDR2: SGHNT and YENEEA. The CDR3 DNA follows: TGTGCCAGCAGCTTGGGTGGGACAGGGGGCAATTTTGTCACTGAAGCTTTCTTT. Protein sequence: CASSLGGTGGNFVTEAFF.

CDR3 sequence reads: CATSAVQTSGRGEQFF. The DNA of the CDR3 is TGTGCCACCAGCGCAGTCCAGACTAGCGGGAGAGGTGAGCAGTTCTTC. The J gene is TRBJ2-1, the V gene TRBV15, with TRBD2 matching over 12 bases. Germline assignment: CDR1 LNHNV and CDR2 YYDKDF (reference sequence). V shed 5 bases and J 9 bases; nucleotides not matched to a gene: 11. This CDR3 comprises 16 residues. Variable domain in full (rest from reference TRBV15 and TRBJ2-1): DAMVIQNPRYQVTQFGKPVTLSCSQTLNHNVMYWYQQKSSQAPKLLFHYYDKDFNNEADTPDNFQSRRPNTSFCFLDIRSPGLGDTAMYLCATSAVQTSGRGEQFFGPGTRLTVL.

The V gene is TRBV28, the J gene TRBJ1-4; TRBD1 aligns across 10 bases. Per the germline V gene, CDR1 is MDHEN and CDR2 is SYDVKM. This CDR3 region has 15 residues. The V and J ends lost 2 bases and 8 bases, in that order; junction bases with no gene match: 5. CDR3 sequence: CASSLGTGVREKLFF. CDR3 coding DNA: TGTGCCAGCAGTTTAGGGACAGGGGTTAGGGAAAAACTGTTTTTT.

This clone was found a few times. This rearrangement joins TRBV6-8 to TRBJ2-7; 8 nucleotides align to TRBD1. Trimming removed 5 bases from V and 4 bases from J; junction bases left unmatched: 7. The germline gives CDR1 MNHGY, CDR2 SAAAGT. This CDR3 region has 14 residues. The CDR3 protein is CASSRQGPAYEQYF. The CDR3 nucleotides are TGTGCCAGCAGTCGACAGGGGCCAGCGTACGAGCAGTACTTC.

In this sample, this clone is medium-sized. The CDR3 reads CASSLGQGALGQYF. For the CDR3, the DNA is TGTGCCAGCAGCCTGGGACAGGGGGCACTCGGGCAGTACTTC. The chain joins TRBV11-3 to TRBJ2-7, with TRBD1 matching over 12 bases. V shed 5 bases, J shed 9 bases, and the junction held 8 bases outside the gene matches. The CDR3 spans 14 residues. Germline loops: CDR1 SGHNT, CDR2 YENEEA.

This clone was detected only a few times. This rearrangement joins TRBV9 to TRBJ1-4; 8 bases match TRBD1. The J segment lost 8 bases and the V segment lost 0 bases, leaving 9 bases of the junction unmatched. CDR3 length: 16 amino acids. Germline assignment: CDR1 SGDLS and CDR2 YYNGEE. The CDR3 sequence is CASSVESSGGGEKLFF. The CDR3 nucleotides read TGTGCCAGCAGCGTAGAAAGTTCAGGGGGCGGCGAAAAACTGTTTTTT. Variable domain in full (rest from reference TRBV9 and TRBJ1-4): DSGVTQTPKHLITATGQRVTLRCSPRSGDLSVYWYQQSLDQGLQFLIQYYNGEERAKGNILERFSAQQFPDLHSELNLSSLELGDSALYFCASSVESSGGGEKLFFGSGTQLSVL.